This passage covers 3 T cell receptor beta chains from one sample sequenced in a study of OX40 agonist ivuxolimab in advanced cancers. The assay was immunoSEQ multiplex PCR, and TCRdb's table has in-frame clones only and misses some. The table has fewer than 60,000 clones, more than 85% seen once; the top ten hold around 0.8%. The sample consisted of CD4+ or CD8+ T cells sorted from blood, taken in a trial of the OX40 agonist ivuxolimab. The receptors shown here come from an adult with an advanced solid tumor such as melanoma, head and neck, liver or kidney cancer.

This chain uses TRBV7-8 with TRBJ1-3; D is undetermined. The V gene lost 1 base and the J gene lost 0 bases, with 7 bases spanning the gap. Germline V gene lookup returns CDR1 SGHVS and CDR2 FQNEAQ. This CDR3 has 15 residues. For the CDR3, the DNA is TGTGCCAGCAGCTTAGGGGATATCTCTGGAAACACCATATATTTT. It encodes CASSLGDISGNTIYF.

This chain uses TRBV28 with TRBJ2-3; 11 bases align to TRBD1. This CDR3 has 18 amino acids. Trimming took 2 bases from V and 5 from J; bases not matched to a gene: 12. Germline assignment: CDR1 MDHEN and CDR2 SYDVKM. The CDR3 sequence is CASSLKIGTGGRIDTQYF. DNA for the CDR3: TGTGCCAGCAGTTTAAAGATAGGGACAGGGGGACGGATAGATACGCAGTATTTT.

The V and J genes are TRBV19 and TRBJ2-3; possible D gene TRBD2, 7 bases. The CDR3 runs to 16 residues. Trimming stripped 6 bases from V and 0 bases from J, with 16 bases between. The germline gives CDR1 LNHDA, CDR2 SQIVND (reference sequence). The CDR3 nucleotides are TGTGCCAGTAGATTAGGGCGGGGGCCAAGCACAGATACGCAGTATTTT. Its translation: CASRLGRGPSTDTQYF.